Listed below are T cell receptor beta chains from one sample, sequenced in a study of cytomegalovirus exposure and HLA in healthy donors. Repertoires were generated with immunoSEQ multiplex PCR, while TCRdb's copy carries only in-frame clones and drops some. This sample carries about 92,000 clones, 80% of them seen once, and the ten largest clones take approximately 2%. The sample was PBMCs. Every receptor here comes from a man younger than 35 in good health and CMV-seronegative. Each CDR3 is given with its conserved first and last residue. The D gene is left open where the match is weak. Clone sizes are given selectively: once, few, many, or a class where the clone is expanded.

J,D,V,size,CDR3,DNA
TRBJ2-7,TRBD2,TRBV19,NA,CASRPGLGSNYEQYF,TGTGCCAGCAGACCTGGACTAGGGTCGAACTACGAGCAGTACTTC
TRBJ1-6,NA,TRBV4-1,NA,CASSQDRLAGSYNSPLHF,TGCGCCAGCAGCCAAGATCGGCTAGCGGGATCCTATAATTCACCCCTCCACTTT
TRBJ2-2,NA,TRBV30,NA,CAWGRVYGELFF,TGTGCCTGGGGCCGGGTGTACGGGGAGCTGTTTTTT
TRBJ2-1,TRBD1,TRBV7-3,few,CASSWGTGPYNEQFF,TGTGCCAGCAGCTGGGGGACAGGGCCTTACAATGAGCAGTTCTTC
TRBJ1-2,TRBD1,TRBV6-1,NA,CASSSLGTANYGYTF,TGTGCCAGCAGCTCTTTGGGGACAGCGAACTATGGCTACACCTTC
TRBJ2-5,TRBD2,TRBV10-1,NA,CASSEWTSGGQETQYF,TGCGCCAGCAGTGAGTGGACTAGCGGGGGCCAAGAGACCCAGTACTTC
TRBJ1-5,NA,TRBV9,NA,CASSVGVRDGQPQHF,TGTGCCAGCAGCGTAGGAGTGAGGGATGGACAGCCCCAGCATTTT
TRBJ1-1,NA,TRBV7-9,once,CASSLRAQGDTEAFF,TGTGCCAGCAGCCTCCGGGCCCAAGGGGATACTGAAGCTTTCTTT
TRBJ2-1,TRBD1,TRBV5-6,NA,CASTPGTDYNEQFF,TGTGCCAGCACCCCAGGGACAGACTACAATGAGCAGTTCTTC
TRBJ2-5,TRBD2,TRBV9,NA,CASSAALAGGRETQYF,TGTGCCAGCAGCGCCGCTCTAGCGGGGGGGCGAGAGACCCAGTACTTC
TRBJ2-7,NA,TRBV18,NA,CASSPARDSYEQYF,TGTGCCAGCTCACCAGCCCGGGACTCCTACGAGCAGTACTTC
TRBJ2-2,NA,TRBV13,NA,CASSFVRRGVGGELFF,TGTGCCAGCAGCTTTGTTCGGCGGGGAGTCGGCGGGGAGCTGTTTTTT
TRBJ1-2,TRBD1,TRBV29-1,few,CSVGFTGVGNYGYTF,TGCAGCGTTGGTTTCACAGGGGTGGGGAACTATGGCTACACCTTC
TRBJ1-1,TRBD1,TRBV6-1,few,CASSITGVTEAFF,TGTGCCAGCAGTATCACAGGGGTTACTGAAGCTTTCTTT
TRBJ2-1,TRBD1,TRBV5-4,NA,CASRYDRTGWDEQFF,TGTGCCAGCAGGTACGATCGGACAGGGTGGGATGAGCAGTTCTTC
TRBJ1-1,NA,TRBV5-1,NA,CASSLGDTVNTEAFF,TGCGCCAGCAGCTTGGGGGACACCGTGAACACTGAAGCTTTCTTT
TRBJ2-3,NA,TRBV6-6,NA,CASYRVEDTQYF,TGTGCCAGCTACAGGGTTGAAGATACGCAGTATTTT
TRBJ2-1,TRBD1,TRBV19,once,CASSRTGVYYNEQFF,TGTGCCAGTAGCCGAACAGGGGTTTACTACAATGAGCAGTTCTTC
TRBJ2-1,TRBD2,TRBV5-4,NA,CASSFSPGSGGGNEQFF,TGTGCCAGCAGCTTCTCCCCCGGGAGCGGGGGGGGGAATGAGCAGTTCTTC
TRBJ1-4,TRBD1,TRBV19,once,CASSRGTGVNEKLFF,TGTGCCAGTAGTCGGGGGACAGGGGTTAATGAAAAACTGTTTTTT
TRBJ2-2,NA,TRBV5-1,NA,CASRGGGLNTGELFF,TGCGCCAGCAGGGGCGGGGGCCTTAACACCGGGGAGCTGTTTTTT
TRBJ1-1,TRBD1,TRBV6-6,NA,CASAQPGGPNTEAFF,TGTGCCAGCGCTCAGCCAGGGGGGCCGAACACTGAAGCTTTCTTT
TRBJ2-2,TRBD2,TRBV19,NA,CASSIGAGGGELFF,TGTGCCAGTAGTATTGGCGCGGGAGGCGGGGAGCTGTTTTTT
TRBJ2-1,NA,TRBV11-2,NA,CASSQALAGGQFYNEQFF,TGTGCCAGCAGCCAAGCGCTGGCGGGGGGACAGTTCTACAATGAGCAGTTCTTC
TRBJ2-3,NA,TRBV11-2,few,CASSLEFEVSSTDTQYF,TGTGCCAGCAGCTTAGAATTCGAGGTTTCTAGCACAGATACGCAGTATTTT
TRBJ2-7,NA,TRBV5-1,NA,CASSLRQSYEQYF,TGCGCCAGCAGCTTGCGACAGAGCTACGAGCAGTACTTC
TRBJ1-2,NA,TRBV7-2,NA,CASSEGLINYGYTF,TGTGCCAGCAGCGAGGGACTGATAAACTATGGCTACACCTTC
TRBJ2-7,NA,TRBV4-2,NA,CASSQDQGPYEQYF,TGTGCCAGCAGCCAAGATCAGGGCCCCTACGAGCAGTACTTC
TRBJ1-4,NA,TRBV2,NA,CASGDDGSNEKLFF,TGTGCCAGCGGTGATGATGGGAGTAATGAAAAACTGTTTTTT
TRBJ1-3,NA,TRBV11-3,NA,CASQGPGNTIYF,TGTGCCAGTCAGGGGCCCGGAAACACCATATATTTT
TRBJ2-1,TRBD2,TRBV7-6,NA,CASSSTSGGYNEQFF,TGTGCCAGCAGCTCCACTAGCGGGGGTTACAATGAGCAGTTCTTC
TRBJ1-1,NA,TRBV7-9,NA,CSSSLGRVNTEAFF,TGTTCCAGCAGCTTAGGGAGGGTGAACACTGAAGCTTTCTTT
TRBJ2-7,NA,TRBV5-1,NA,CASRLFTGMGEQYF,TGCGCCAGCCGACTATTTACAGGGATGGGAGAGCAGTACTTC
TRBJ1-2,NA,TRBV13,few,CASSPYGLNYGYTF,TGTGCCAGCAGCCCATATGGGCTGAACTATGGCTACACCTTC
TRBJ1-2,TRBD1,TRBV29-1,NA,CSVGDETGGGYTF,TGCAGCGTTGGAGATGAGACAGGGGGAGGCTACACCTTC
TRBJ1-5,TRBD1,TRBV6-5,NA,CASSSIVGGSRQPQHF,TGTGCCAGCAGTTCAATCGTAGGGGGCTCGCGTCAGCCCCAGCATTTT
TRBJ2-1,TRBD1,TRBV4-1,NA,CASSQGTGIDEQFF,TGCGCCAGCAGCCAAGGGACAGGGATAGATGAGCAGTTCTTC
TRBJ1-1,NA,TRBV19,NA,CASSGYRENTEAFF,TGTGCCAGTAGTGGATACAGGGAGAACACTGAAGCTTTCTTT
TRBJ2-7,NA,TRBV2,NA,CASSELAGVTYEQYF,TGTGCCAGCAGTGAGCTAGCAGGGGTTACCTACGAGCAGTACTTC
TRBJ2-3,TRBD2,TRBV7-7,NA,CASSLDVGRGDTQYF,TGTGCTAGCAGCTTAGATGTAGGGAGGGGAGATACGCAGTATTTT
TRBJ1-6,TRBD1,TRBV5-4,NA,CASSIRGNNSPLHF,TGTGCCAGCAGCATCAGGGGGAATAATTCACCCCTCCACTTT
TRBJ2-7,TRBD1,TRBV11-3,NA,CASSLTGTGGYEQYF,TGTGCCAGCAGCTTAACCGGGACAGGGGGCTACGAGCAGTACTTC
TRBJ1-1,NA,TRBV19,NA,CASSIEGAHEAFF,TGTGCCAGTAGTATAGAGGGGGCTCATGAAGCTTTCTTT
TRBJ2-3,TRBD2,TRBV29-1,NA,CSVVGGNTDTQYF,TGCAGCGTTGTGGGGGGGAATACAGATACGCAGTATTTT
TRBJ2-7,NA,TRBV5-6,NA,CASSLVSRDGNEQYF,TGTGCCAGCAGCTTGGTGTCCAGGGATGGAAACGAGCAGTACTTC
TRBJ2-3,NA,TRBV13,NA,CASSTSTQLGTDTQYF,TGTGCCAGCAGTACTTCTACCCAACTGGGCACAGATACGCAGTATTTT